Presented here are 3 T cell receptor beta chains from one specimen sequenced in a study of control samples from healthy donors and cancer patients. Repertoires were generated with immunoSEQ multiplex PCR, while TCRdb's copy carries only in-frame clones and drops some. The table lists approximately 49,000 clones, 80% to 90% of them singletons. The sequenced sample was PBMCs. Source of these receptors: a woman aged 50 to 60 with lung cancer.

The CDR3 bases are TGTGCCATCCGAGGGGGCACTGAAGCTTTCTTT. Protein: CAIRGGTEAFF. V gene TRBV28 combines with J gene TRBJ1-1, with a weak D call TRBD1 (6 bases). V was trimmed by 10 bases and J by 4 bases, leaving 10 bases between them. The CDR3 is 11 residues long. Germline V gene sequence: CDR1 MDHEN, CDR2 SYDVKM.

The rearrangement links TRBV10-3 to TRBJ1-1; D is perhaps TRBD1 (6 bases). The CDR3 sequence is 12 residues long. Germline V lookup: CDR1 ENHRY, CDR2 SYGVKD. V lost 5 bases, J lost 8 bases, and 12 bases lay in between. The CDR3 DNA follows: TGTGCCATCAGTAACGGGCAGGGGGAAGCTTTCTTT. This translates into CAISNGQGEAFF.

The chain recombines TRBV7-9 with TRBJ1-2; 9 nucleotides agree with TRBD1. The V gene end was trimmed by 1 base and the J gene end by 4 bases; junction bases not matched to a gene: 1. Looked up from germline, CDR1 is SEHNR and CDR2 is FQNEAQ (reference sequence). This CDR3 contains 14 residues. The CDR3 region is CASSLGQGGYGYTF. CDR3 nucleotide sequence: TGTGCCAGCAGCTTAGGACAGGGGGGCTATGGCTACACCTTC.